Below, one T cell receptor beta chain is given with its context. This clonotype was found a few times. Its antigen target is currently unknown. Base-call qualities are not available, and no considerably larger clone is one nucleotide away. Trimming costs V 7 bases and J 2 bases, and their ends lie 15 bases apart. The germline V gene specifies SGHVS as CDR1 and FQNEAQ as CDR2. The CDR3 numbers 14 residues from cysteine through phenylalanine. Of all the DNA, just the CDR3 is kept, 42 bases in frame from base 1. Libraries came from PCR. This sample was sequenced with an Illumina HiSeq 2500. TCR libraries were prepared with molecular barcoding, using unique molecular identifiers to normalize TCRbeta repertoire quantification. TCRdb trimmed the raw reads at Q25, called clones with MiXCR and kept productive beta chains. Identical CDR3 proteins give one entry, which carries the most common genes and DNA. The sample table shows about 610,000 distinct CDR3 sequences, and roughly a tenth are seen once. The top ten clones comprise approximately 4.1% of the sample.

The data were taken from a study of T-cell reconstitution after alpha-beta-depleted transplantation in children (dated by TCRdb to 2016 to 2017). Regarding the research as a whole: Using TCR repertoire profiling, the study quantitatively followed how T-cell immune reconstitution unfolded in children after TCRalphabeta/CD19-depleted allogeneic hematopoietic cell transplantation.

The TCR sequence derives from a human donor who donated a stem cell graft to a child with acute myeloid leukemia. The sample consisted of PBMCs from the stem cell graft donor, taken from the stem cell graft. This receptor chain uses TRBV7-8 and TRBJ2-7; TRBD1 is perhaps the D gene, given 5 matching bases. The sequenced DNA is TGTGCCAGCAACAACCCGACAGATACCTACGAGCAGTACTTC. The translation is CASNNPTDTYEQYF.